The entry below gives a single T cell receptor beta chain sequence along with its context. The antigen is unknown. These data come from a study of cytomegalovirus exposure and HLA in healthy donors. Overall study results and limits: First-cohort TCR clusters were later found to tend to co-occur in the 120 or so validation repertoires. Three chains tied to CMV proved CMV antigen-specific in vitro. The study listed approximately 160 cytomegalovirus-associated TCR beta chains.

The CDR3 covers 17 residues. V lost 0 bases, J lost 0 bases, and 9 bases lay in between. Germline CDR1 is SGHVS and CDR2 is FNYEAQ. Sequencing used immunoSEQ multiplex PCR; TCRdb keeps in-frame clones, though not all of them. The data contain roughly 120,000 clones, approximately 86% of them seen just once; the ten biggest clones take up about 4.5%. The chain recombines TRBV7-6 with TRBJ2-6, with D hard to call. Source material: PBMCs. This receptor was taken from a man aged 18-30 years in good health and CMV-seropositive. The CDR3 reads CASSLAIISSGANVLTF. DNA of the CDR3: TGTGCCAGCAGCTTAGCGATAATCAGCTCTGGGGCCAACGTCCTGACTTTC.